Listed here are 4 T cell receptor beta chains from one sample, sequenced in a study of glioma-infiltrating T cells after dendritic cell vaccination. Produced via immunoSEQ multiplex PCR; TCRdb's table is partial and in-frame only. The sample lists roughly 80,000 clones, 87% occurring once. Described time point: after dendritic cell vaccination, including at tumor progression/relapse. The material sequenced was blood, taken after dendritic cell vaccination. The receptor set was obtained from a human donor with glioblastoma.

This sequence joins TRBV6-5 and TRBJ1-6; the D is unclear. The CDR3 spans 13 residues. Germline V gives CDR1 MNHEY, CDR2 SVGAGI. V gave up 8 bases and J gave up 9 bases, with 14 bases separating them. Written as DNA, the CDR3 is TGTGCCAGCCCGTCCCCCGAGGGTTCACCCCTCCACTTT. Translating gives CASPSPEGSPLHF.

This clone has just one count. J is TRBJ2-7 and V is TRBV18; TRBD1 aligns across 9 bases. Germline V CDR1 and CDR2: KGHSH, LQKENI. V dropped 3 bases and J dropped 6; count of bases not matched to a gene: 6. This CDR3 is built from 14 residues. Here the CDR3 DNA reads TGTGCCAGCTCACCGAACAGGGGGCTGTTCGAGCAGTACTTC. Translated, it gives CASSPNRGLFEQYF.

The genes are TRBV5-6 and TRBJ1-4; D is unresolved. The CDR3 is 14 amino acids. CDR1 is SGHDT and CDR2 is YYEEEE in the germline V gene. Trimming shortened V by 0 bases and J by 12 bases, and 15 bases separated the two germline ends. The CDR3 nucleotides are TGTGCCAGCAGCTTGGCGGGTTCCGGTCCTGAACTGTTTTTT. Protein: CASSLAGSGPELFF.

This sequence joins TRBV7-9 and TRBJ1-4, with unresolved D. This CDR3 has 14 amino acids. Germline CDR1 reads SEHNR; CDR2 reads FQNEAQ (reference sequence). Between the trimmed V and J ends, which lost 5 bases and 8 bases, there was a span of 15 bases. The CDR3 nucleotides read TGTGCCAGCAGCCCAACAACACCGGGGGAAAAACTGTTTTTT. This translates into CASSPTTPGEKLFF.